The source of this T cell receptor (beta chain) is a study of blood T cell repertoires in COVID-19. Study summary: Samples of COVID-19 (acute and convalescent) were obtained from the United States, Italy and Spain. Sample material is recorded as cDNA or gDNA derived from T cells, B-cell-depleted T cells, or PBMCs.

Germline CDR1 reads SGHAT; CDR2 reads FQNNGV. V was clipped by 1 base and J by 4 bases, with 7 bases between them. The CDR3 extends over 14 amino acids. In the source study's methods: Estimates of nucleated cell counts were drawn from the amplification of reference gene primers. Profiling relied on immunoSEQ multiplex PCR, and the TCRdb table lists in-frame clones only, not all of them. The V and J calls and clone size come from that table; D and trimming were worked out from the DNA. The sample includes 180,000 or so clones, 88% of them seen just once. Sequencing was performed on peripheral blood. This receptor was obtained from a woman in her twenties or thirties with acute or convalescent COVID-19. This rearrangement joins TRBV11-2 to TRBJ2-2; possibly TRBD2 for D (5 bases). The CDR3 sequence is CASSLGRGTGELFF. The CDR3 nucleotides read TGTGCCAGCAGCTTAGGCCGGGGCACCGGGGAGCTGTTTTTT. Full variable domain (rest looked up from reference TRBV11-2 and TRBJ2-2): EAGVAQSPRYKIIEKRQSVAFWCNPISGHATLYWYQQILGQGPKLLIQFQNNGVVDDSQLPKDRFSAERLKGVDSTLKIQPAKLEDSAVYLCASSLGRGTGELFFGEGSRLTVL.